These 2 T cell receptor beta chains share one sample of origin, sequenced in a study of blood T cell repertoires in COVID-19. Measured with immunoSEQ multiplex PCR; TCRdb has only the in-frame clones, and not every one. The data contain tens of thousands of clones, around 89% of them singletons. The source material was peripheral blood. All receptors come from a woman in her sixties with active COVID-19.

The V gene is TRBV7-2, the J gene TRBJ1-5; the match to TRBD1 covers 7 bases. The length of the CDR3 is 16 residues. Germline values: CDR1 SGHTA, CDR2 FQGNSA. Trimming removed 5 bases from V and 6 bases from J; junction bases left unmatched: 13. The CDR3 here is CASSTEGQVRTQPQHF. CDR3 sequence (DNA): TGTGCCAGCAGCACAGAAGGACAGGTTCGGACTCAGCCCCAGCATTTT. The variable domain in full, with the rest retrieved from reference TRBV7-2 and TRBJ1-5, is GAGVSQSPSNKVTEKGKDVELRCDPISGHTALYWYRQSLGQGLEFLIYFQGNSAPDKSGLPSDRFSAERTGGSVSTLTIQRTQQEDSAVYLCASSTEGQVRTQPQHFGDGTRLSIL.

J is TRBJ2-1 and V is TRBV7-9, with TRBD2 as a possible D gene (5 bases). Germline V CDR1 and CDR2: SEHNR, FQNEAQ (reference sequence). The CDR3 has 16 amino acids. Trimming took 2 bases from V and 2 from J, leaving 13 bases between them. As DNA, the CDR3 is TGTGCCAGCAGCTTAACGGGATCGGTTACCTACAATGAGCAGTTCTTC. This translates into CASSLTGSVTYNEQFF.